This T cell receptor (beta chain) was captured by sequencing in a study of blood T cell repertoires in COVID-19. Method: immunoSEQ multiplex PCR; TCRdb's copy keeps in-frame clones and lacks some. Of 150,000 to 200,000 clones detected, around three quarters appear once; the ten largest clones hold about 15%. Trimming stripped 7 bases from V and 4 bases from J, with 8 bases between. The germline gives CDR1 SEHNR, CDR2 FQNEAQ (reference sequence). This CDR3 has 12 residues. This clone was counted only a few times. The chain recombines TRBV7-9 with TRBJ1-3; unclear D gene. Sequencing input: PBMCs or T cells enriched from blood (not recorded which). This TCR derives from a woman aged 45-65 years with acute COVID-19. DNA of the CDR3: TGTGCCAGCACCATACTCGGAAACACCATATATTTT. The encoded protein is CASTILGNTIYF.